What follows are 4 T cell receptor gamma chains derived from one specimen sequenced in a study of Vδ1+ human thymocytes. No antigen is known for these receptors. Sequences come from RNA converted to cDNA by reverse transcription. The CDR3 regions were amplified by multiplex PCR from V-gene primers to a constant-region primer. TCRdb re-analyzed the multiplex PCR reads via CATT. The sample lists 25,000 to 35,000 gamma-chain clones, over 15% occurring once. Whole-study results and caveats: Thymic TRG and TRD repertoires appeared highly polyclonal.

Sequenced: Vdelta1+ gamma-delta thymocytes from the thymus. The subset denotes: FACS-sorted CD3+ TCRalphabeta- TCRVdelta1+ TCRVdelta2- thymocytes. These receptors originate from a boy in the first two years of life who had congenital heart surgery.

The chain employs TRGV9 and TRGJP2. CDR3 length: 14 amino acids. The V gene's germline CDR1 is GITISATS and CDR2 ISYDGTV (reference sequence). The trim removed 0 bases at V and 5 bases at J, leaving 3 bases unmatched. DNA for the CDR3: TGTGCCTTGTGGGAGGTGCAGAGTGATTGGATCAAGACGTTT. This sequence encodes CALWEVQSDWIKTF.

This clone was counted between two and nine times. The J gene is TRGJ1 or TRGJ2, the V gene TRGV5. CDR1 and CDR2 from the germline V gene are VINAFY and YDVSNSKD. Trimming at V came to 3 bases and at J to 12 bases, leaving 14 bases not matched to a gene. The CDR3 has 13 residues. The CDR3 reads CATWDGISRGKLF. The CDR3 DNA sequence: TGTGCCACCTGGGACGGAATCTCCCGGGGGAAACTCTTT.

In regard to this clone: Other DNA sequences in this specimen translate into the identical CDR3. The gene calls are TRGV9 and TRGJP. The CDR3 has 17 amino acids. Germline-derived CDR1 and CDR2 are GITISATS and ISYDGTV (reference sequence). V was clipped by 2 bases and J by 4 bases; unmatched bases: 5. The CDR3 nucleotides read TGTGCCTTGTGGGAGGCCCTACAAGAGTTGGGCAAAAAAATCAAGGTATTT. Translation gives CALWEALQELGKKIKVF.

The chain has TRGV4 and TRGJP2. This CDR3 is 18 amino acids long. Unmatched junction bases numbered 12, after V lost 0 bases and J lost 2 bases. Germline CDR1 reads EGSTGY; CDR2 reads YDSYTSSV. Here the CDR3 reads CATWDGHGMMSSDWIKTF. The CDR3 DNA sequence: TGTGCCACCTGGGATGGGCACGGTATGATGAGTAGTGATTGGATCAAGACGTTT.